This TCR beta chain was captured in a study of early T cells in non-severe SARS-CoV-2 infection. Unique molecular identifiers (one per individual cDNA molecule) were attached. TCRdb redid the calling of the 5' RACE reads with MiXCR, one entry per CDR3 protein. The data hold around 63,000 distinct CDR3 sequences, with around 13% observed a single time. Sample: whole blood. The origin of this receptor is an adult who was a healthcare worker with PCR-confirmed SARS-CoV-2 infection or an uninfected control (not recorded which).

The CDR3, as DNA: TGTGCCACCAGTGATGCCAGGACAGGGAACACCGGGGAGCTGTTTTTT. Protein: CATSDARTGNTGELFF. The rearrangement links TRBV24-1 to TRBJ2-2; 7 bases map to TRBD1. Looked up from germline, CDR1 is KGHDR and CDR2 is SFDVKD. This CDR3 has 16 residues. V shed 3 bases and J 1 base; nucleotides not matched to a gene: 4.